This T cell receptor beta chain stems from a study of blood T cell repertoires in COVID-19. Study summary: Acute and convalescent COVID-19 samples came from the United States, Italy and Spain.

With 7 bases removed from V and 3 bases from J, the gap between germline ends came to 12 bases. The CDR3 consists of 13 residues. The repertoire was sequenced with immunoSEQ multiplex PCR; TCRdb's copy has only in-frame clones and lacks some. The sample lists roughly 300,000 clones; roughly 88% were seen once. Sequencing used peripheral blood. The origin of this receptor is a man between 18 and 35 years old with active or convalescent COVID-19. The chain uses TRBV12-3 or TRBV12-4 and TRBJ1-1; D perhaps matches TRBD1 (5 bases). Here the CDR3 DNA reads TGTGCCAGCAAACTTGGGGCATACACTGAAGCTTTCTTT. It encodes CASKLGAYTEAFF.